This T cell receptor beta chain was identified during a study of T cell changes during pregnancy in multiple sclerosis. V lost 6 bases and J lost 2, with 11 bases in between. This CDR3 is 14 amino acids long. CDR1 is MNHEY and CDR2 is SMNVEV in the germline V gene (reference sequence). The assay was immunoSEQ multiplex PCR, and TCRdb's table has in-frame clones only and misses some. The profile shows 35,000 to 45,000 clones, around 90% of them singletons. This receptor was taken from a female donor with multiple sclerosis, enrolled in a pregnancy study. Sequencing was performed on CD8+ T cells from peripheral blood mononuclear cells, taken in the first trimester of pregnancy. The chain recombines TRBV27 with TRBJ1-5, with D unresolved. CDR3 bases: TGTGCCAGCAGAAACATCGGAGGCAATCAGCCCCAGCATTTT. This translates into CASRNIGGNQPQHF.